The rows below give T cell receptor beta chains drawn from one sample of a study of cytomegalovirus exposure and HLA in healthy donors. Profiling relied on immunoSEQ multiplex PCR, and the TCRdb table lists in-frame clones only, not all of them. Here the sample spans some 190,000 clones, around three quarters being singletons. The sample taken for sequencing was PBMCs. Every receptor here comes from a woman in her 30s in good health and CMV-seronegative. CDR3s include the opening cysteine and the closing phenylalanine or tryptophan. The D gene is left open where the match is weak. Clone size is given for some rows only: seen once, a few or many times, or a class if the clone is expanded.

CDR3	DNA	D	size	V	J
CASSPGISTDTQYF	TGCGCCAGCAGTCCGGGGATTAGCACAGATACGCAGTATTTT	NA	once	TRBV5-1	TRBJ2-3
CASRRQRAYEQYF	TGCGCCAGCAGGCGACAGAGAGCCTACGAGCAGTACTTC	NA	NA	TRBV10-2	TRBJ2-7
CASTPRGGWNTEAFF	TGTGCCAGCACCCCTCGAGGGGGTTGGAACACTGAAGCTTTCTTT	NA	NA	TRBV2	TRBJ1-1
CASMSSTGNTEAFF	TGTGCCAGCATGTCTTCGACAGGGAACACTGAAGCTTTCTTT	NA	NA	TRBV7-2	TRBJ1-1
CASSLSHLQETQYF	TGTGCCAGCAGTTTATCACACCTCCAAGAGACCCAGTACTTC	NA	NA	TRBV27	TRBJ2-5
CASSRRGNTDTQYF	TGTGCCAGCAGCCGGCGGGGGAATACAGATACGCAGTATTTT	TRBD2	NA	TRBV5-6	TRBJ2-3
CASSLERTGPNQPQHF	TGTGCCAGCAGCTTGGAGAGGACAGGGCCTAATCAGCCCCAGCATTTT	TRBD1	NA	TRBV5-6	TRBJ1-5
CSVEKGAGTGELFF	TGCAGCGTTGAAAAGGGGGCCGGCACCGGGGAGCTGTTTTTT	TRBD1	NA	TRBV29-1	TRBJ2-2
CASRSSGNTIYF	TGTGCCAGCAGGAGCTCTGGAAACACCATATATTTT	NA	NA	TRBV9	TRBJ1-3
CASSLQGTGELFF	TGTGCCAGCAGCCTACAGGGGACCGGGGAGCTGTTTTTT	TRBD1	NA	TRBV14	TRBJ2-2
CASLSRTGDEQFF	TGTGCCAGTCTTTCGAGGACAGGGGATGAGCAGTTCTTC	TRBD1	NA	TRBV19	TRBJ2-1
CASGRNRGYEQYF	TGTGCCAGCGGGAGGAACAGGGGCTACGAGCAGTACTTC	NA	NA	TRBV6-1	TRBJ2-7
CASSPGGTEAFF	TGTGCCAGCAGTCCGGGGGGGACTGAAGCTTTCTTT	NA	NA	TRBV6-6	TRBJ1-1
CASSLGGPPDEQYF	TGCGCCAGCAGCTTGGGGGGCCCCCCGGACGAGCAGTACTTC	NA	NA	TRBV5-1	TRBJ2-7
CASSGGGRYEQYF	TGTGCCAGCAGTGGGGGAGGGAGATACGAGCAGTACTTC	TRBD2	NA	TRBV25-1	TRBJ2-7
CASSQDEMRYTF	TGTGCCAGCAGCCAAGACGAGATGCGCTACACCTTC	NA	NA	TRBV4-2	TRBJ1-2
CAWSVMAGNGYTF	TGTGCCTGGAGTGTAATGGCAGGGAACGGCTACACCTTC	NA	NA	TRBV30	TRBJ1-2
CASSKATRISYEQYF	TGTGCCAGCAGCAAAGCTACGAGGATCTCCTACGAGCAGTACTTC	NA	few	TRBV21-1	TRBJ2-7
CASSRGTGPQETQYF	TGTGCCAGCTCAAGGGGGACAGGGCCTCAAGAGACCCAGTACTTC	TRBD1	NA	TRBV18	TRBJ2-5
CASSEGAGSYEQYF	TGTGCCAGCAGTGAAGGGGCAGGTTCCTACGAGCAGTACTTC	NA	NA	TRBV2	TRBJ2-7
CASSQVRPGTQYF	TGCGCCAGCAGCCAAGTCAGGCCCGGAACCCAGTACTTC	NA	once	TRBV4-3	TRBJ2-5
CASSLGTGIMLRNTEAFF	TGCGCCAGCAGCTTGGGGACAGGGATTATGTTAAGGAACACTGAAGCTTTCTTT	TRBD1	NA	TRBV5-1	TRBJ1-1
CASSLLGGAGGYTF	TGTGCCAGCAGTTTATTAGGGGGGGCGGGTGGCTACACCTTC	NA	NA	TRBV27	TRBJ1-2
CASSQYGGADEKLFF	TGCGCCAGCAGCCAATACGGGGGGGCGGATGAAAAACTGTTTTTT	NA	once	TRBV4-3	TRBJ1-4
CAWTLAVQHLRRGYTF	TGTGCCTGGACCCTAGCGGTACAGCATCTTCGTCGGGGCTACACCTTC	NA	NA	TRBV30	TRBJ1-2
CASSVEPQEETQYF	TGTGCCAGCAGCGTAGAACCCCAGGAAGAGACCCAGTACTTC	NA	NA	TRBV9	TRBJ2-5
CASSPGGGADAFF	TGTGCCAGCTCACCAGGGGGGGGCGCGGATGCTTTCTTT	NA	few	TRBV18	TRBJ1-1
CASSHSTGPNYEQYF	TGTGCCAGCAGCCATTCGACAGGGCCCAACTACGAGCAGTACTTC	TRBD1	few	TRBV7-2	TRBJ2-7
CASSPTGQGREQYF	TGTGCCAGCTCACCCACGGGACAGGGGCGGGAGCAGTACTTC	TRBD1	NA	TRBV18	TRBJ2-7
CASSPARPGAPRGYGYTF	TGTGCCAGCAGCCCCGCCCGGCCAGGGGCCCCCAGAGGGTATGGCTACACCTTC	NA	NA	TRBV7-8	TRBJ1-2
CASGLYNEQFF	TGTGCCAGTGGCCTTTACAATGAGCAGTTCTTC	NA	NA	TRBV6-5	TRBJ2-1
CASSEGLAGNTIYF	TGTGCCAGCAGTGAAGGGCTAGCTGGAAACACCATATATTTT	NA	NA	TRBV2	TRBJ1-3
CASSRDRTLYEQYF	TGTGCCAGCAGTCGGGACAGAACTCTCTACGAGCAGTACTTC	TRBD1	NA	TRBV2	TRBJ2-7
CASSSLAGGQENIQYF	TGTGCCAGCAGTTCTTTAGCGGGGGGGCAGGAAAACATTCAGTACTTC	TRBD2	NA	TRBV28	TRBJ2-4
CASSLTGSQETQYF	TGTGCCAGCAGCCTTACAGGGAGTCAAGAGACCCAGTACTTC	NA	NA	TRBV9	TRBJ2-5
CASSTRQGARFSGNTIYF	TGTGCCAGTAGTACCCGACAGGGGGCTCGGTTCTCTGGAAACACCATATATTTT	TRBD1	NA	TRBV19	TRBJ1-3
CASSLLRTGTEQFF	TGTGCCAGCAGTCTCCTTCGAACAGGGACTGAGCAGTTCTTC	NA	NA	TRBV27	TRBJ2-1
CASSTKDRSTDTQYF	TGTGCCAGTAGTACCAAGGACAGGAGCACAGATACGCAGTATTTT	TRBD1	NA	TRBV19	TRBJ2-3
CATQGTTYEQYF	TGTGCCACCCAGGGGACTACCTACGAGCAGTACTTC	NA	NA	TRBV6-5	TRBJ2-7
CASSVSGGRTEAFF	TGTGCCAGCAGCGTTAGCGGGGGGCGCACTGAAGCTTTCTTT	NA	NA	TRBV9	TRBJ1-1
CASSLRVSPLHF	TGTGCCAGCAGCTTACGGGTCTCACCCCTCCACTTT	NA	NA	TRBV5-8	TRBJ1-6
CASSLAAAHAGFNSPLHF	TGTGCCAGCAGCTTAGCGGCGGCCCATGCCGGGTTTAATTCACCCCTCCACTTT	NA	NA	TRBV7-8	TRBJ1-6
CASTDSLSGQYF	TGCGCCAGCACGGACTCCCTATCCGGGCAGTACTTC	NA	NA	TRBV5-1	TRBJ2-7
CASSLGGGANEQYF	TGCGCCAGCAGCTTGGGTGGGGGGGCCAACGAGCAGTACTTC	NA	NA	TRBV5-1	TRBJ2-7
CASTTQGRKGNTIYF	TGCGCCAGCACTACACAGGGTAGGAAGGGAAACACCATATATTTT	NA	NA	TRBV23-1	TRBJ1-3
CAWSERGAGDTEAFF	TGTGCCTGGAGTGAACGGGGGGCAGGAGACACTGAAGCTTTCTTT	NA	NA	TRBV30	TRBJ1-1
CASSMVGTGSLNSPLHF	TGTGCCAGTAGTATGGTCGGGACAGGGTCTCTGAATTCACCCCTCCACTTT	TRBD1	NA	TRBV19	TRBJ1-6
CASSYIGNTEAFF	TGTGCCAGCAGTTACATCGGGAACACTGAAGCTTTCTTT	NA	NA	TRBV6-6	TRBJ1-1
CARGGVGTDHRYTF	TGTGCCCGGGGCGGAGTAGGGACAGATCATCGCTACACCTTC	TRBD1	NA	TRBV2	TRBJ1-2
CASSRTVTNYGYTF	TGTGCCAGTAGTCGTACAGTTACTAACTATGGCTACACCTTC	NA	once	TRBV19	TRBJ1-2
CASALAMKSTDTQYF	TGTGCCAGTGCTCTAGCGATGAAAAGCACAGATACGCAGTATTTT	NA	NA	TRBV28	TRBJ2-3
CATGGRVGETQYF	TGCGCCACGGGTGGGCGGGTCGGAGAGACCCAGTACTTC	NA	NA	TRBV10-2	TRBJ2-5
CASSLLGGADGYTF	TGTGCCAGCAGTTTATTAGGGGGGGCTGATGGCTACACCTTC	NA	NA	TRBV27	TRBJ1-2
CASSYLSGEQETQYF	TGCGCCAGCAGCTACCTTAGCGGGGAACAAGAGACCCAGTACTTC	TRBD2	NA	TRBV5-1	TRBJ2-5
CASSFDRGPPDTQYF	TGTGCCAGCAGCTTCGACAGGGGGCCCCCAGATACGCAGTATTTT	TRBD1	NA	TRBV7-2	TRBJ2-3
CASSLVGTGGENIQYF	TGTGCCAGCAGCTTAGTTGGGACAGGGGGCGAAAACATTCAGTACTTC	TRBD1	few	TRBV7-2	TRBJ2-4
CASTKDRDAYGYTF	TGTGCCAGCACGAAGGACAGGGACGCCTATGGCTACACCTTC	TRBD1	NA	TRBV6-5	TRBJ1-2
CASSYTGTAISYEQYF	TGTGCCAGCAGCTACACCGGGACAGCTATCTCCTACGAGCAGTACTTC	TRBD1	few	TRBV9	TRBJ2-7
CAWSVGSGGANEQFF	TGTGCCTGGAGTGTAGGCAGCGGGGGGGCGAATGAGCAGTTCTTC	TRBD2	NA	TRBV30	TRBJ2-1
CASNPRESNQPQHF	TGTGCCAGCAACCCCCGGGAAAGCAATCAGCCCCAGCATTTT	NA	NA	TRBV27	TRBJ1-5